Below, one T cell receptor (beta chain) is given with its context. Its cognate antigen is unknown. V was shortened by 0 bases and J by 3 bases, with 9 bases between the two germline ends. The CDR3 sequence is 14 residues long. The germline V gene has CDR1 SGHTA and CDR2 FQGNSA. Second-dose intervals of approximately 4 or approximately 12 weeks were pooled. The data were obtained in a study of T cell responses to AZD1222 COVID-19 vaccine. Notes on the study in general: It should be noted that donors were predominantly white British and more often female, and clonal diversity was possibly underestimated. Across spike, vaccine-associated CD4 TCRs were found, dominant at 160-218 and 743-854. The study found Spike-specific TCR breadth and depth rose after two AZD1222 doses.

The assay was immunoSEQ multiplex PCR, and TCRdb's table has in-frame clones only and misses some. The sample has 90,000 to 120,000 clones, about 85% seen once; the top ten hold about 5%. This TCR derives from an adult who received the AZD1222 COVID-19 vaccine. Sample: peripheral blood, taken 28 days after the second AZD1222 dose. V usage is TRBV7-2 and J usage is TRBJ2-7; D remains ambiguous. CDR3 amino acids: CASSLAPALYEQYF. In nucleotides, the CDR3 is TGTGCCAGCAGCTTAGCGCCGGCTCTCTACGAGCAGTACTTC.